This is a list of T cell receptor beta chains from one sample in a study of identical twins. TCRdb processed the 5' RACE reads anew with MiXCR; each CDR3 protein has one entry. The data hold 450,000 or so distinct CDR3 sequences, with roughly 20% observed a single time. Source material: naive T cells sorted from blood. All receptors derive from a man aged 50-59 years in good health. Each CDR3 is given with its conserved first and last residue. A D gene is named only where the DNA matches it firmly. The size field is filled for only some rows; it gives once, few, many or a size class.

j_gene: TRBJ2-3
d_gene: -
abundance: -
v_gene: TRBV7-6
CDR3aa: CASSLSWQVADTQYF
CDR3nt: TGTGCCAGCAGCTTGTCTTGGCAGGTCGCAGATACGCAGTATTTT

j_gene: TRBJ2-1
d_gene: TRBD2
abundance: many
v_gene: TRBV9
CDR3aa: CASSASGTSYNEQFF
CDR3nt: TGTGCCAGCAGCGCTAGCGGGACCTCCTACAATGAGCAGTTCTTC

j_gene: TRBJ2-7
d_gene: -
abundance: many
v_gene: TRBV29-1
CDR3aa: CSVATTGAHDEQYF
CDR3nt: TGCAGCGTTGCGACGACAGGCGCGCACGACGAGCAGTACTTC

j_gene: TRBJ1-3
d_gene: TRBD1
abundance: -
v_gene: TRBV10-3
CDR3aa: CAISGDRGSSGNTIYF
CDR3nt: TGTGCCATCAGTGGGGACAGGGGGAGCTCTGGAAACACCATATATTTT

j_gene: TRBJ2-7
d_gene: -
abundance: few
v_gene: TRBV6-2/TRBV6-3
CDR3aa: CASSPIKGDIYEQYF
CDR3nt: TGTGCCAGCAGCCCAATTAAGGGGGATATCTACGAGCAGTACTTC

j_gene: TRBJ2-5
d_gene: -
abundance: -
v_gene: TRBV5-6
CDR3aa: CASSPRRQGSQYF
CDR3nt: TGTGCCAGCAGTCCTAGGAGGCAGGGGTCCCAGTACTTC

j_gene: TRBJ1-1
d_gene: -
abundance: many
v_gene: TRBV6-5
CDR3aa: CASSYTPNTEAFF
CDR3nt: TGTGCCAGCAGTTATACACCTAACACTGAAGCTTTCTTT

j_gene: TRBJ2-1
d_gene: -
abundance: few
v_gene: TRBV4-3
CDR3aa: CASSQDVHNEQFF
CDR3nt: TGCGCCAGCAGCCAAGATGTTCACAATGAGCAGTTCTTC

j_gene: TRBJ2-2
d_gene: -
abundance: once
v_gene: TRBV11-2
CDR3aa: CASSPSWRNTGELFF
CDR3nt: TGTGCCAGCAGCCCCTCTTGGAGAAACACCGGGGAGCTGTTTTTT

j_gene: TRBJ2-5
d_gene: TRBD2
abundance: many
v_gene: TRBV29-1
CDR3aa: CSADGVRTIAGPKYQETQYF
CDR3nt: TGCAGCGCCGACGGGGTCAGAACTATAGCGGGCCCAAAATACCAAGAGACCCAGTACTTC

j_gene: TRBJ2-6
d_gene: TRBD2
abundance: few
v_gene: TRBV11-1
CDR3aa: CASSHPERDATGAGANVLTF
CDR3nt: TGTGCCAGCAGCCACCCCGAGCGGGACGCAACGGGTGCTGGGGCCAACGTCCTGACTTTC

j_gene: TRBJ2-7
d_gene: -
abundance: many
v_gene: TRBV7-9
CDR3aa: CASSSTSRGHEQYF
CDR3nt: TGTGCCAGCAGCTCTACCTCAAGGGGACACGAGCAGTACTTC

j_gene: TRBJ2-1
d_gene: -
abundance: -
v_gene: TRBV20-1
CDR3aa: CSARQQPLAGFLLNEQFF
CDR3nt: TGCAGTGCTAGACAACAACCGCTGGCGGGCTTCCTCCTAAATGAGCAGTTCTTC

j_gene: TRBJ2-1
d_gene: TRBD2
abundance: -
v_gene: TRBV11-2
CDR3aa: CASSTGPGTTNNEQFF
CDR3nt: TGTGCCAGCAGCACCGGACCCGGGACTACTAACAATGAGCAGTTCTTC

j_gene: TRBJ2-4
d_gene: -
abundance: many
v_gene: TRBV20-1
CDR3aa: CSASSRRGLKNIQYF
CDR3nt: TGCAGTGCTAGTAGCCGGAGGGGTCTAAAAAACATTCAGTACTTC

j_gene: TRBJ2-1
d_gene: TRBD1
abundance: many
v_gene: TRBV24-1
CDR3aa: CATSDRGTGGSNEQFF
CDR3nt: TGTGCCACCAGTGACAGGGGGACAGGGGGAAGCAATGAGCAGTTCTTC

j_gene: TRBJ1-5
d_gene: -
abundance: many
v_gene: TRBV29-1
CDR3aa: CSVEVGNNQPQHF
CDR3nt: TGCAGCGTTGAAGTAGGCAATAATCAGCCCCAGCATTTT

j_gene: TRBJ2-1
d_gene: TRBD2
abundance: few
v_gene: TRBV10-3
CDR3aa: CAISGGGGNEQFF
CDR3nt: TGTGCCATCAGTGGCGGGGGGGGTAATGAGCAGTTCTTC

j_gene: TRBJ2-3
d_gene: -
abundance: few
v_gene: TRBV20-1
CDR3aa: CSARDGPDTQYF
CDR3nt: TGCAGTGCTAGAGATGGGCCAGATACGCAGTATTTT

j_gene: TRBJ1-3
d_gene: -
abundance: many
v_gene: TRBV7-2
CDR3aa: CASSLGFGRESSGNTIYF
CDR3nt: TGTGCCAGCAGCTTAGGCTTCGGCAGGGAGAGCTCTGGAAACACCATATATTTT

j_gene: TRBJ2-7
d_gene: TRBD1
abundance: many
v_gene: TRBV29-1
CDR3aa: CSVEYRGSYEQYF
CDR3nt: TGCAGCGTTGAATACAGGGGATCCTACGAGCAGTACTTC

j_gene: TRBJ2-7
d_gene: -
abundance: many
v_gene: TRBV7-9
CDR3aa: CASSKQGGSYEQYF
CDR3nt: TGTGCCAGCAGCAAACAGGGGGGGTCCTACGAGCAGTACTTC

j_gene: TRBJ2-2
d_gene: TRBD1
abundance: few
v_gene: TRBV7-8
CDR3aa: CASSFSPDRGVTGELFF
CDR3nt: TGTGCCAGCAGCTTTAGTCCCGACAGGGGCGTCACCGGGGAGCTGTTTTTT

j_gene: TRBJ2-3
d_gene: -
abundance: many
v_gene: TRBV28
CDR3aa: CASSSPRGHGTDTQYF
CDR3nt: TGTGCCAGCAGTTCCCCCCGGGGCCACGGGACAGATACGCAGTATTTT

j_gene: TRBJ2-4
d_gene: -
abundance: many
v_gene: TRBV10-3
CDR3aa: CAISDLKPGLAKNIQYF
CDR3nt: TGTGCCATCAGTGACTTAAAGCCGGGACTAGCCAAAAACATTCAGTACTTC

j_gene: TRBJ1-1
d_gene: -
abundance: few
v_gene: TRBV20-1
CDR3aa: CSARNEGGIKAFF
CDR3nt: TGCAGTGCTAGGAACGAGGGAGGAATTAAAGCTTTCTTT

j_gene: TRBJ2-5
d_gene: -
abundance: many
v_gene: TRBV12-3/TRBV12-4
CDR3aa: CASSPPRVQETQYF
CDR3nt: TGTGCCAGCAGCCCCCCACGGGTGCAAGAGACCCAGTACTTC

j_gene: TRBJ2-2
d_gene: -
abundance: -
v_gene: TRBV6-5
CDR3aa: CASSYEIFNTGELFF
CDR3nt: TGTGCCAGCAGTTATGAGATATTTAACACCGGGGAGCTGTTTTTT

j_gene: TRBJ2-2
d_gene: TRBD1
abundance: many
v_gene: TRBV20-1
CDR3aa: CSASNTGGSGELFF
CDR3nt: TGCAGTGCTAGCAACACAGGGGGTAGCGGGGAGCTGTTTTTT

j_gene: TRBJ2-1
d_gene: TRBD2
abundance: -
v_gene: TRBV9
CDR3aa: CASSVIAGGLNEQFF
CDR3nt: TGTGCCAGCAGCGTAATAGCGGGAGGACTTAATGAGCAGTTCTTC